The 32 T cell receptor beta chains presented below share a single source sample, sequenced in a study of blood T cell repertoires in COVID-19. Data came from immunoSEQ multiplex PCR; TCRdb stores just in-frame clones and leaves some out. Of about 210,000 clones listed, 65% to 90% are singletons. The sequenced sample consisted of peripheral blood. The receptors originated from an older woman with COVID-19, enrolled during active disease.

CDR3 in DNA: TGTGCCAGCAGTGTGGGCCTAGCGGGAGCCACAGATACGCAGTATTTT. Encoded protein: CASSVGLAGATDTQYF. The chain has TRBV6-1 and TRBJ2-3, with 10 positions matching TRBD2. Germline CDR1 reads MNHNS; CDR2 reads SASEGT. The CDR3 length is 16 residues. Unmatched junction bases numbered 6, after V lost 4 bases and J lost 2 bases.

The chain joins TRBV5-6 to TRBJ2-2; 9 nucleotides match TRBD1. There are 16 residues in the CDR3. Germline loops: CDR1 SGHDT, CDR2 YYEEEE. V lost 4 bases and J lost 1; bases outside the gene matches: 5. CDR3 residues: CASSLWGQGNTGELFF. CDR3 in DNA: TGTGCCAGCAGCCTTTGGGGACAGGGGAACACCGGGGAGCTGTTTTTT.

This rearrangement joins TRBV11-2 to TRBJ1-2; 8 bases fit TRBD1. The CDR3 contains 12 residues. The ends lost 1 base at V and 8 bases at J; junction bases unmatched: 0. Germline CDR1 and CDR2: SGHAT and FQNNGV. Here the CDR3 DNA reads TGTGCCAGCAGCTTAGGGGACAGGGGCTACACCTTC. Translating gives CASSLGDRGYTF.

The V and J genes are TRBV12-3 or TRBV12-4 and TRBJ2-2; TRBD1 is a possible D gene (5 bases). Trimming took 5 bases from V and 6 from J, leaving 10 bases between them. The CDR3 has 13 amino acids. As DNA, the CDR3 is TGTGCCAGCAGTGAGCTGGGGCCCGGGGAGCTGTTTTTT. Residues: CASSELGPGELFF.

The chain is built from TRBV7-2 and TRBJ2-3, with 14 nucleotides matching TRBD2. The CDR3 totals 16 residues. J was trimmed by 6 bases and V by 5 bases; bases with no gene match: 7. The V gene's germline CDR1 is SGHTA and CDR2 FQGNSA. The CDR3 sequence: CASSQGTSGSLDTQYF. CDR3 coding DNA: TGTGCCAGCAGCCAAGGGACTAGCGGGAGTTTGGATACGCAGTATTTT.

V is TRBV24-1 and J is TRBJ1-2; 12 bases line up with TRBD1. J was trimmed by 7 bases and V by 4 bases; bases with no gene match: 6. CDR1 and CDR2 from the germline V gene are KGHDR and SFDVKD. The CDR3 runs 15 residues. The CDR3: CATSEGGQGAGGYTF. Written as DNA, the CDR3 is TGTGCCACCAGTGAGGGGGGACAGGGGGCCGGTGGCTACACCTTC.

This chain joins TRBV19 and TRBJ1-6; D gene ambiguous. Trimming shortened V by 5 bases and J by 3 bases, and 17 bases separated the two germline ends. CDR1 is LNHDA, CDR2 SQIVND, per germline (reference sequence). The CDR3 is 17 amino acids. CDR3 loop: CASSHGPGVYYNSPLHF. CDR3 coding DNA: TGTGCCAGTAGTCACGGACCCGGGGTTTACTATAATTCACCCCTCCACTTT. Full variable domain (outside the CDR3, taken from reference TRBV19 and TRBJ1-6): DGGITQSPKYLFRKEGQNVTLSCEQNLNHDAMYWYRQDPGQGLRLIYYSQIVNDFQKGDIAEGYSVSREKKESFPLTVTSAQKNPTAFYLCASSHGPGVYYNSPLHFGNGTRLTVT.

This chain connects TRBV19 to TRBJ1-4, with D perhaps matching TRBD1 (5 bases). V lost 1 base to trimming and J lost 6 bases, with 12 bases between them. Germline values: CDR1 LNHDA, CDR2 SQIVND (reference sequence). This CDR3 comprises 15 residues. The CDR3 spells CASSIGGRAHEKLFF. CDR3 coding DNA: TGTGCCAGTAGTATAGGGGGCAGGGCTCATGAAAAACTGTTTTTT.

The chain couples TRBV5-6 to TRBJ2-7; TRBD2 agrees at 8 bases. CDR3 length: 16 residues. The germline gives CDR1 SGHDT, CDR2 YYEEEE. Trimming removed 4 bases from V and 3 bases from J; junction bases left unmatched: 12. The CDR3 DNA reads as TGTGCCAGCAGCCCAGGAGCGGGAGTCTCCAACTACGAGCAGTACTTC. Its translation is CASSPGAGVSNYEQYF. Complete variable domain (other parts from reference TRBV5-6 and TRBJ2-7): DAGVTQSPTHLIKTRGQQVTLRCSPKSGHDTVSWYQQALGQGPQFIFQYYEEEERQRGNFPDRFSGHQFPNYSSELNVNALLLGDSALYLCASSPGAGVSNYEQYFGPGTRLTVT.

In this sample, this clone turned up a few times. This rearrangement joins TRBV3-1 (or the pseudogene TRBV3-2) to TRBJ1-1, with D possibly TRBD1 on 5 matching bases. This CDR3 is 13 amino acids long. CDR1 is LGHDT and CDR2 is YNNKEL in the germline V gene (reference sequence). Between the trimmed V and J ends, which lost 3 bases and 7 bases, there was a span of 12 bases. This CDR3 is CASSQTLGGEAFF. Written as DNA, the CDR3 is TGTGCCAGCAGCCAGACCCTGGGGGGTGAAGCTTTCTTT.

The chain carries TRBV6-2 or TRBV6-3 and TRBJ2-7; perhaps TRBD2 as D (6 bases). Germline assignment: CDR1 MNHEY and CDR2 SVGEGT. The CDR3 consists of 15 residues. V dropped 5 bases and J dropped 6 bases, with 20 bases sitting between them. The CDR3: CASSPDGLFRVEQYF. Written as DNA, the CDR3 is TGTGCCAGCAGTCCAGATGGACTATTTCGGGTCGAGCAGTACTTC.

The V and J genes are TRBV27 and TRBJ2-5; D is perhaps TRBD2 (6 bases). CDR3 length: 14 amino acids. The germline V and J ends were trimmed by 2 bases and 5 bases, with 12 bases remaining between them. Germline values: CDR1 MNHEY, CDR2 SMNVEV (reference sequence). CDR3 residues: CASSLGGVEETQYF. In DNA form, the CDR3 reads TGTGCCAGCAGTTTAGGAGGGGTAGAGGAGACCCAGTACTTC.

The rearrangement links TRBV7-2 to TRBJ2-3; D remains unclear. Trimming pared 1 base from V and 2 bases from J, leaving 7 bases between. The germline V gene has CDR1 SGHTA and CDR2 FQGNSA. This CDR3 has 14 residues. The CDR3 bases are TGTGCCAGCAGCTTAGGGCAGGACACAGATACGCAGTATTTT. Amino acid sequence: CASSLGQDTDTQYF.

This rearrangement joins TRBV11-3 to TRBJ2-1; tentatively, D is TRBD2 (6 bases). The V and J ends lost 5 bases and 6 bases respectively, with 11 bases between them. Germline V gene data show CDR1 as SGHNT and CDR2 as YENEEA. The CDR3 has 13 amino acids. The CDR3 DNA sequence: TGTGCCAGCAGCCCAGGGACTGCCAATGAGCAGTTCTTC. Translating it yields CASSPGTANEQFF.

The CDR3 DNA reads TGTGCCAGCAGCTTAACCAGGCGGGGCGGAATGAGAAGCAATGAAAAACTGTTTTTT. Protein product: CASSLTRRGGMRSNEKLFF. The V call is TRBV11-3, the J call TRBJ1-4; D might be TRBD1 (5 bases). The CDR3 sequence is 19 residues long. Germline CDR1 SGHNT, CDR2 YENEEA. V lost 2 bases, J lost 5 bases, and 24 bases lay in between.

The chain employs TRBV6-5 and TRBJ1-1; 9 bases match TRBD1. The CDR3 covers 16 residues. Looked up from germline, CDR1 is MNHEY and CDR2 is SVGAGI. The V segment lost 2 bases and the J segment 1 base; nucleotides outside the gene matches: 5. In nucleotides, the CDR3 is TGTGCCAGCAGTTACCGAGGGACAGGGACGAACACTGAAGCTTTCTTT. It yields the protein CASSYRGTGTNTEAFF.

The V call is TRBV6-1, the J call TRBJ1-2; possible D gene TRBD1, 5 bases. The CDR3 consists of 16 residues. Trimming cost V 1 base and J 6 bases, with 18 bases left between them. CDR1 MNHNS and CDR2 SASEGT come from the germline V gene. CDR3 amino acids: CASSEVRRREDHGYTF. CDR3 in DNA: TGTGCCAGCAGTGAAGTTCGGCGCAGGGAAGATCATGGCTACACCTTC.

This chain links TRBV11-3 with TRBJ2-1; TRBD1 agrees at 7 bases. The V gene end was trimmed by 6 bases and the J gene end by 4 bases; junction bases not matched to a gene: 3. The CDR3 has 13 amino acids. CDR1 is SGHNT, CDR2 YENEEA, per germline. The CDR3 region is CASRGTEYNEQFF. The CDR3 bases are TGTGCCAGCAGAGGGACAGAGTACAATGAGCAGTTCTTC.

This chain connects TRBV7-3 to TRBJ1-6, with 7 bases aligning to TRBD1. The CDR3 has 14 residues. V lost 5 bases, J lost 8 bases, and 6 bases stayed unmatched. Germline assignment: CDR1 SGHTA and CDR2 FQGTGA. CDR3 region: CASSLDREYSPLHF. The DNA for the CDR3 is TGTGCCAGCAGCCTAGACAGGGAATATTCACCCCTCCACTTT.

The V and J genes are TRBV4-2 and TRBJ1-2, with 9 bases identical to TRBD1. Germline loops: CDR1 LGHNA, CDR2 YNFKEQ. The CDR3 is 15 amino acids. After removal of 0 bases from V and 6 bases from J, the junction contained 5 bases not matched to a gene. CDR3 region: CASSQDYRGRNGYTF. Written as DNA, the CDR3 is TGTGCCAGCAGCCAAGACTACAGGGGGCGGAATGGCTACACCTTC.

This clone was picked up a small number of times. V gene TRBV5-6 combines with J gene TRBJ1-4, with 7 bases aligning to TRBD1. V lost 4 bases and J lost 5; bases outside the gene matches: 5. This CDR3 is 14 amino acids long. Germline loops: CDR1 SGHDT, CDR2 YYEEEE. The CDR3 DNA sequence: TGTGCCAGCAGCAGGGACAGTGCGAATGAAAAACTGTTTTTT. It yields the protein CASSRDSANEKLFF.

The gene calls are TRBV25-1 and TRBJ1-4; the match to TRBD1 covers 8 bases. The CDR3 contains 15 residues. J was trimmed by 7 bases and V by 1 base; bases with no gene match: 5. Germline V CDR1 and CDR2: MGHDK, SYGVNS. CDR3 sequence (DNA): TGTGCCAGCAGTGAATGGGCAGGGGGCGTTGAAAAACTGTTTTTT. It translates to CASSEWAGGVEKLFF.

The chain recombines TRBV10-3 with TRBJ1-1; 7 nucleotides align to TRBD1. The germline V gene has CDR1 ENHRY and CDR2 SYGVKD. The CDR3 loop spans 14 amino acids. Trimming removed 4 bases from V and 2 bases from J; junction bases left unmatched: 4. The CDR3 DNA is TGTGCCATCAGTGGGGACAGCGGAAACACTGAAGCTTTCTTT. Protein sequence: CAISGDSGNTEAFF.

The V and J genes are TRBV2 and TRBJ1-1; D not resolved. CDR1 SNHLY and CDR2 FYNNEI come from the germline V gene. The CDR3 has 13 amino acids. Trimming removed 4 bases from V and 0 bases from J, with 6 bases in between. CDR3 sequence (DNA): TGTGCCAGCAGTGCCGACATGAACACTGAAGCTTTCTTT. It is translated as CASSADMNTEAFF. Full variable domain (missing parts from reference TRBV2 and TRBJ1-1): EPEVTQTPSHQVTQMGQEVILRCVPISNHLYFYWYRQILGQKVEFLVSFYNNEISEKSEIFDDQFSVERPDGSNFTLKIRSTKLEDSAMYFCASSADMNTEAFFGQGTRLTVV.

The chain employs TRBV10-3 and TRBJ1-1, with D unresolved. The CDR3 spans 12 residues. V lost 11 bases, J lost 2 bases, and 12 bases lay in between. Germline CDR1 ENHRY, CDR2 SYGVKD. The CDR3 DNA follows: TGTGCCGTCGGAGAAACTAACACTGAAGCTTTCTTT. It encodes CAVGETNTEAFF.

The chain couples TRBV27 to TRBJ1-1, with TRBD1 as a possible D gene (6 bases). The germline V and J ends were trimmed by 4 bases and 7 bases, with 13 bases remaining between them. CDR3 length: 13 amino acids. Germline loops: CDR1 MNHEY, CDR2 SMNVEV (reference sequence). The CDR3 sequence is CASSSISQGEAFF. CDR3 bases: TGTGCCAGCAGTTCCATCTCACAGGGTGAAGCTTTCTTT.

This chain joins TRBV4-1 and TRBJ1-4; 7 bases are shared with TRBD1. The germline V gene encodes CDR1 MGHRA and CDR2 YSYEKL. The CDR3 spans 16 residues. The V segment lost 0 bases and the J segment 7 bases; nucleotides outside the gene matches: 8. The CDR3 is CASSQDKGARAEKLFF. The CDR3 nucleotides read TGCGCCAGCAGCCAAGACAAGGGGGCAAGGGCTGAAAAACTGTTTTTT.

This clone has only a few counts. The chain carries TRBV6-2 or TRBV6-3 and TRBJ1-1; 10 nucleotides agree with TRBD1. Unmatched junction bases numbered 6, after V lost 2 bases and J lost 3 bases. CDR1 MNHEY and CDR2 SVGEGT come from the germline V gene. This CDR3 has 16 amino acids. The CDR3 nucleotides read TGTGCCAGCAGTTACCCTACGGACAGGGGGTACACTGAAGCTTTCTTT. The encoded protein is CASSYPTDRGYTEAFF.

CDR3 in amino acids: CASSEILAAYNEQFF. CDR3 coding DNA: TGCGCCAGCAGCGAGATACTAGCGGCCTACAATGAGCAGTTCTTC. This chain joins TRBV5-1 and TRBJ2-1; TRBD2 aligns across 8 bases. This CDR3 is built from 15 residues. Germline assignment: CDR1 SGHRS and CDR2 YFSETQ. The junction had 5 bases not matched to a gene; V was cut back by 4 bases and J by 2 bases. The full variable domain, with the rest looked up from reference TRBV5-1 and TRBJ2-1, is KAGVTQTPRYLIKTRGQQVTLSCSPISGHRSVSWYQQTPGQGLQFLFEYFSETQRNKGNFPGRFSGRQFSNSRSEMNVSTLELGDSALYLCASSEILAAYNEQFFGPGTRLTVL.

This chain connects TRBV7-2 to TRBJ1-3, with 8 bases matching TRBD1. Trimming at V came to 4 bases and at J to 9 bases, leaving 5 bases not matched to a gene. CDR3 size: 13 residues. Germline CDR1 and CDR2: SGHTA and FQGNSA. The CDR3 region is CASSSGQGLTIYF. The CDR3 bases are TGTGCCAGCAGCTCTGGACAGGGCCTCACCATATATTTT. Supplemented by reference TRBV7-2 and TRBJ1-3, the full variable domain reads GAGVSQSPSNKVTEKGKDVELRCDPISGHTALYWYRQSLGQGLEFLIYFQGNSAPDKSGLPSDRFSAERTGGSVSTLTIQRTQQEDSAVYLCASSSGQGLTIYFGEGSWLTVV.

J is TRBJ1-5 and V is TRBV2, with 10 bases that match TRBD1. CDR3 length: 16 amino acids. V trimming: 6 bases; J trimming: 2 bases; junction bases outside the gene matches: 7. Germline V gene data show CDR1 as SNHLY and CDR2 as FYNNEI. CDR3 amino acids: CASRPTDRGGNQPQHF. The CDR3 region has the DNA TGTGCCAGCAGACCTACGGACAGGGGGGGCAATCAGCCCCAGCATTTT. Filled out from reference TRBV2 and TRBJ1-5, the complete variable domain reads EPEVTQTPSHQVTQMGQEVILRCVPISNHLYFYWYRQILGQKVEFLVSFYNNEISEKSEIFDDQFSVERPDGSNFTLKIRSTKLEDSAMYFCASRPTDRGGNQPQHFGDGTRLSIL.

The DNA for the CDR3 is TGTGCCAGCAGGAACAGGGAAGTGGACACTGAAGCTTTCTTT. This codes for CASRNREVDTEAFF. This sequence joins TRBV6-5 and TRBJ1-1; weak D call: TRBD1 (6 bases). V dropped 6 bases and J dropped 3 bases, with 14 bases sitting between them. In germline, CDR1 is MNHEY, CDR2 SVGAGI. The CDR3 has 14 residues.